These 17 T cell receptor beta chains share one sample of origin, sequenced in a study of blood T cell repertoires in COVID-19 (dated by TCRdb to about 2020). Libraries were made using the immunoSEQ multiplex PCR assay. What TCRdb holds here is the immuneACCESS table cut down to in-frame rearrangements. Part of the clones is not present; checked against another copy, under half of the missing clones reflect an unresolved V gene, and the others are unexplained. In all, the sample holds a few hundred thousand clones, and more than 75% of those were seen once. The ten largest clones take up roughly 6.2% of the sample. Sequenced sample: peripheral blood. The source of these receptors is a man between 60 and 75 years old who had recovered from COVID-19.

The chain combines TRBV29-1 with TRBJ1-2; D is ambiguous. The CDR3 consists of 17 residues. CDR1 is SQVTM, CDR2 ANQGSEA, per germline. V was shortened by 2 bases and J by 7 bases, with 26 bases between the two germline ends. The CDR3, as DNA: TGCAGCGTTGAATCCCTTTCCGCGACCGAGACTTCGGGTGGCTACACCTTC. As protein: CSVESLSATETSGGYTF.

V is TRBV5-1 and J is TRBJ1-1, with TRBD1 as a possible D gene (6 bases). Trimming took 0 bases from V and 0 from J, leaving 15 bases between them. Germline loops: CDR1 SGHRS, CDR2 YFSETQ. The CDR3 loop spans 17 amino acids. In nucleotides, the CDR3 is TGCGCCAGCAGCTTGGGGGGACAAGAGACTTTGAACACTGAAGCTTTCTTT. Protein: CASSLGGQETLNTEAFF.

This clone was counted a few times. V usage is TRBV30 and J usage is TRBJ1-5; D not resolved. Trimming cost V 1 base and J 1 base, with 11 bases left between them. Germline assignment: CDR1 GTSNPN and CDR2 SVGIG (reference sequence). The length of the CDR3 is 15 residues. The CDR3 DNA follows: TGTGCCTGGAGTGCCCCAGGTTGGAGCAATCAGCCCCAGCATTTT. Translated, it gives CAWSAPGWSNQPQHF.

The chain recombines TRBV19 with TRBJ2-2, with D possibly TRBD2 on 7 matching bases. Trimming cost V 3 bases and J 3 bases, with 11 bases left between them. This CDR3 comprises 15 residues. CDR1 is LNHDA, CDR2 SQIVND, per germline (reference sequence). Here the CDR3 reads CASSMGGRDTGELFF. In DNA, the CDR3 is TGTGCCAGTAGTATGGGGGGGCGGGACACCGGGGAGCTGTTTTTT.

This clone showed up just once. The J gene is TRBJ2-3, the V gene TRBV9, with TRBD2 matching 8 bases. With V trimmed by 3 bases and J by 6 bases, 12 bases remained unmatched. CDR1 is SGDLS, CDR2 YYNGEE, per germline. The CDR3 sequence is 16 residues long. The CDR3, as DNA: TGTGCCAGCAGCGCTTCGACTAGCGCTACCGGGGATACGCAGTATTTT. This codes for CASSASTSATGDTQYF.

This chain uses TRBV6-5 with TRBJ1-1; the match to TRBD1 covers 8 bases. Unmatched junction bases numbered 11, after V lost 10 bases and J lost 1 base. Germline V lookup: CDR1 MNHEY, CDR2 SVGAGI. This CDR3 spans 15 amino acids. CDR3 nucleotides: TGTGCCACCGCGGACAGGGAGAGGCGGAACACTGAAGCTTTCTTT. It translates to CATADRERRNTEAFF.

The chain employs TRBV6-5 and TRBJ1-5; 7 bases match TRBD1. Germline CDR1 and CDR2: MNHEY and SVGAGI. The CDR3 loop spans 13 amino acids. Germline trimming cut 10 bases from V and 3 bases from J; bases unmatched to any gene: 6. CDR3 region: CATRQGYNQPQHF. Written as DNA, the CDR3 is TGTGCCACTCGACAGGGCTACAATCAGCCCCAGCATTTT.

The V and J genes are TRBV4-3 and TRBJ2-7; perhaps TRBD1 as D (5 bases). Germline loops: CDR1 LGHNA, CDR2 YSLEER. The CDR3 has 14 residues. The germline V and J ends were trimmed by 1 base and 2 bases, with 9 bases remaining between them. CDR3 DNA: TGCGCCAGCAGCCAAGGAGCAGGGACCTACGAGCAGTACTTC. Protein sequence: CASSQGAGTYEQYF.

The chain combines TRBV5-1 with TRBJ1-5, with a weak D call TRBD1 (5 bases). There are 14 residues in the CDR3. The V gene lost 4 bases and the J gene lost 6 bases, with 14 bases spanning the gap. The germline gives CDR1 SGHRS, CDR2 YFSETQ. The CDR3 here is CASSQGVGGQPQHF. The CDR3 DNA follows: TGCGCCAGCAGCCAAGGGGTTGGCGGTCAGCCCCAGCATTTT.

The chain recombines TRBV5-6 with TRBJ2-5; D may be TRBD2 (6 bases). Per the germline V gene, CDR1 is SGHDT and CDR2 is YYEEEE. The CDR3 contains 16 residues. The germline V and J ends were trimmed by 4 bases and 1 base, with 17 bases remaining between them. The CDR3 DNA reads as TGTGCCAGCAGCCCCTTCGGGCAGGGAGGCCAAGAGACCCAGTACTTC. Translating gives CASSPFGQGGQETQYF.

V is TRBV12-5 and J is TRBJ2-1; 9 bases are a match to TRBD1. CDR3 size: 14 residues. V gave up 3 bases and J gave up 6 bases; unmatched junction bases: 3. Per the germline V gene, CDR1 is LGHNT and CDR2 is FRNRAP. The CDR3 nucleotides read TGTGCTAGTGGTTTTACAGGGGGCTCCAATGAGCAGTTCTTC. It is translated as CASGFTGGSNEQFF.

CDR3 region: CASSQGYGGEKLFF. In DNA, the CDR3 is TGTGCCAGCAGTCAGGGTTATGGTGGTGAAAAACTGTTTTTT. The gene calls are TRBV7-9 and TRBJ1-4; D is possibly TRBD1 (5 bases). Between the trimmed V and J ends, which lost 6 bases and 7 bases, there was a span of 15 bases. CDR3 length equals 14 residues. Looked up from germline, CDR1 is SEHNR and CDR2 is FQNEAQ (reference sequence).

This chain's CDR3 is CASSFPGQGATGYTF. CDR3 DNA: TGTGCCAGCAGCTTTCCGGGACAGGGGGCGACTGGCTACACCTTC. This chain joins TRBV5-4 and TRBJ1-2, with 12 nucleotides matching TRBD1. The junction had 6 bases not matched to a gene; V was cut back by 2 bases and J by 7 bases. Germline-derived CDR1 and CDR2 are SGHNT and YYREEE (reference sequence). This CDR3 comprises 15 residues. Full variable domain (outside the CDR3, taken from reference TRBV5-4 and TRBJ1-2): ETGVTQSPTHLIKTRGQQVTLRCSSQSGHNTVSWYQQALGQGPQFIFQYYREEENGRGNFPPRFSGLQFPNYSSELNVNALELDDSALYLCASSFPGQGATGYTFGSGTRLTVV.

This clone was observed a single time. This chain's CDR3 is CASSSTGLAGTDTQYF. DNA of the CDR3: TGTGCCAGCAGCTCCACTGGACTAGCGGGAACAGATACGCAGTATTTT. The V call is TRBV7-2, the J call TRBJ2-3, with TRBD2 matching over 12 bases. The CDR3 runs 16 residues. Per germline, CDR1 SGHTA and CDR2 FQGNSA. The V and J ends lost 4 bases and 3 bases, in that order; junction bases with no gene match: 5.

The rearrangement links TRBV24-1 to TRBJ1-3; perhaps TRBD1 as D (6 bases). The germline CDR1 and CDR2 sequences are KGHDR and SFDVKD. CDR3 length equals 12 residues. V was cut by 6 bases and J by 14 bases, with 16 bases left in between. CDR3 DNA sequence: TGTGCCACCAGTCTCGGGCCTGGGGGCTTATATTTT. This gives the protein CATSLGPGGLYF.

The V gene is TRBV6-2 or TRBV6-3, the J gene TRBJ1-2; no firm D call. This CDR3 spans 13 amino acids. V gave up 1 base and J gave up 2 bases, with 5 bases separating them. CDR1 is MNHEY and CDR2 is SVGEGT in the germline V gene. This chain's CDR3 is CASSYYSNYGYTF. As DNA, the CDR3 is TGTGCCAGCAGTTACTACAGCAACTATGGCTACACCTTC.

This chain joins TRBV12-1 and TRBJ2-3; the table's D call, TRBD2, was not checked against the DNA. TRBV12-1 is described as a pseudogene. The CDR3 totals 15 residues. The CDR3 is CASSFALAGVDTQYF. CDR3 in DNA: TGTGCCAGCAGCTTTGCCCTAGCGGGAGTGGATACGCAGTATTTT.